This entry lists 8 T cell receptor beta chains sequenced from one sample in a study of blood T cells in healthy people across ages (dated by TCRdb to about 2015). Libraries were made using 5' RACE. A second about 7 to 11 cycle PCR used a sample-barcoded 5' primer and a J-beta primer mix. TCRdb reprocessed the public reads (quality trimming at Q25 with fastp, clone calling with MiXCR) and kept in-frame beta chains. All rows with the same CDR3 protein become a single entry with the most common DNA and genes. Counted in this sample were 1,800,000 or so distinct CDR3 sequences; about two fifths of them appeared once. Clones ranked in the top ten supply about 23% of the sample. Sequences were obtained from blood. Source of these receptors: a human donor in good health.

This clonotype was seen a few times. The chain recombines TRBV7-2 with TRBJ2-1; 8 bases line up with TRBD2. CDR1 SGHTA and CDR2 FQGNSA come from the germline V gene. Germline trimming cut 2 bases from V and 13 bases from J; bases unmatched to any gene: 7. The CDR3 spans 13 residues. Here the CDR3 reads CASSLSGGETQFF. CDR3 in DNA: TGTGCCAGCAGCTTAAGCGGGGGAGAGACCCAGTTCTTC.

The V gene is TRBV7-2, the J gene TRBJ1-4; 9 bases are shared with TRBD1. With 5 bases clipped from V and 6 bases from J, the junction kept 4 bases outside the gene matches. In germline, CDR1 is SGHTA, CDR2 FQGNSA. CDR3 size: 14 residues. CDR3 DNA: TGTGCCAGCAGCCCGGACAGGGGTTATGAAAAACTGTTTTTT. Translation gives CASSPDRGYEKLFF.

The V and J genes are TRBV5-1 and TRBJ2-7; no firm D call. CDR1 and CDR2 from the germline V gene are SGHRS and YFSETQ. V was shortened by 4 bases and J by 5 bases, with 16 bases between the two germline ends. The CDR3 spans 14 residues. The CDR3 sequence: CASSQLRPSDEQYF. CDR3 in DNA: TGCGCCAGCAGCCAGCTTCGGCCATCCGACGAGCAGTACTTC.

A remark on this clonotype: Germline is not matched at one junction end, which may reflect a read error. The gene calls are TRBV20-1 and TRBJ1-1; TRBD1 is a possible D gene (6 bases). Per germline, CDR1 DFQATT and CDR2 SNEGSKA (reference sequence). The CDR3 contains 12 residues. Here the CDR3 reads CGARSGDPEAFF. The CDR3 DNA sequence: TGCGGTGCTAGGTCAGGGGACCCTGAAGCTTTCTTT.

About this clonotype itself: At one boundary the junction diverges from the germline segment, which might be a read error. The chain links TRBV3-1 to TRBJ1-1, with D maybe TRBD1 (6 bases). The V gene's germline CDR1 is LGHDT and CDR2 YNNKEL (reference sequence). This CDR3 comprises 13 residues. CDR3 loop: CASSQTGYTGAFF. The CDR3 nucleotides are TGTGCCAGCAGCCAGACAGGTTACACTGGAGCTTTCTTT.

This clonotype has a handful of counts. This chain links TRBV5-6 with TRBJ2-5; a weak D match, TRBD2 (5 bases). The CDR3 has 11 residues. Germline CDR1 reads SGHDT; CDR2 reads YYEEEE. V lost 6 bases to trimming and J lost 10 bases, with 13 bases between them. This CDR3 reads CASNLGEDQYF. The CDR3 coding sequence is TGTGCCAGCAATTTGGGAGAGGACCAGTACTTC.

This clonotype was detected only a few times. The gene calls are TRBV28 and TRBJ2-6; D tentatively fits TRBD1 or TRBD2 (6 bases each). From germline, CDR1 is MDHEN and CDR2 SYDVKM. CDR3 length: 17 residues. V was cut by 6 bases and J by 0 bases, with 15 bases left in between. The CDR3 loop is CASRAAGGNSGANVLTF. CDR3 in DNA: TGTGCCAGCAGGGCCGCCGGGGGCAACTCTGGGGCCAACGTCCTGACTTTC.

J is TRBJ2-7 and V is TRBV11-2; 10 bases are shared with TRBD1. J gave up 6 bases and V 8 bases, and 7 bases lay outside the gene matches. The CDR3 has 13 amino acids. The V gene's germline CDR1 is SGHAT and CDR2 FQNNGV. CDR3: CASAVGTGVEQYF. The CDR3 DNA is TGTGCCAGCGCAGTAGGGACAGGGGTCGAGCAGTACTTC.